This T cell receptor beta chain was found in a study of blood T cell repertoires in COVID-19 (dated by TCRdb to about 2020). Regarding the research as a whole: Samples from collaborators originated in the United States, Italy and Spain and spanned both the acute and convalescent phases of COVID-19. Where available, HLA class I and class II types were obtained from metadata supplied by the sample provider rather than from assay-based typing. The dataset comprised deeply sampled blood TCRbeta repertoires from subjects exposed to, actively infected with, or recovered from COVID-19. The repertoires were released in a freely available public database intended as a resource for research on the immune response to SARS-CoV-2. The sample metadata nearly always contained a de-identified subject ID, COVID-19 status, age in years and sex. The samples were drawn from two sources: the first 160 participants of the ongoing ImmuneRACE study, and 1,254 subjects contributed by 6 global collaborators. The material from the prospective study consisted of cDNA or gDNA derived from T cells, B-cell-depleted T cells, or PBMCs. What the research found in general, with its limitations: The amount of clinical and demographic metadata varied by source and participant and was provided uncurated.

TCRbeta CDR3 regions were amplified from genomic DNA using the immunoSEQ Assay, a bias-controlled multiplex PCR. Per the authors' processing: The number of nucleated cells in each sample was estimated from the amplification of reference gene primers within the assay. To quantify the absolute abundance of each unique TCRbeta CDR3 rearrangement, sequence reads were collapsed and filtered. Productive Simpson clonality was computed per sample as the square root of Simpson's diversity index over productive rearrangements. The immuneACCESS repertoire file appears here via TCRdb, limited to in-frame rearrangements. These files lack a portion of the clones; in checked studies, under half of the deficit traces to unresolved V genes, and the cause of the others is not known. That table is the source of V, J and clone size, and D and trimming were worked out from the DNA. The sample table records 250,000 to 350,000 clones; about nine tenths of these occur just once. Around 1.1% of the sample lies in the top ten.

The CDR3 measures 15 amino acids from cysteine to phenylalanine. Of all the DNA, just the CDR3 is kept, 45 bases in frame from base 1. From the germline V gene, CDR1 is LGHNA and CDR2 is YSLEER. Concerning this clone: No cognate antigen has been identified for it. One end of the junction varies from germline; a read error may be responsible.

In the prospective study, participants were about 18 to 95 years old, resided in 20 to 30 geographic areas of the United States, and were enrolled through a virtual design. To assign participants to cohorts, the prospective study relied on clinical history that participants themselves reported in a screening survey and a study questionnaire. ImmuneRACE Cohort 3 recovered participants were defined by two consecutive negative NP/OP PCR tests, healthcare professional clearance, or symptom resolution. Mobile phlebotomists in the prospective study collected whole blood, serum and a nasopharyngeal or oropharyngeal swab from every participant. Prospective study participants could optionally give additional blood draws and questionnaires over an approximately 2-month period. Before DNA extraction, blood samples from the prospective study were shipped at room temperature or frozen.

Recombination joined TRBV4-3 with TRBJ2-5; a confident D gene designation cannot be given. The sequenced material came from PBMCs or T cells enriched from blood (not recorded which). This TCR was sampled from a woman in her thirties who had recovered from COVID-19. The CDR3 sequence is CASSQEFSFGETQYF. The base sequence is TGCGCCAGCAGCCAAGAATTCAGTTTTGGAGAGACCCAATACTTC.